These T cell receptor beta chains were read from a single sample in a study of T cell responses to AZD1222 COVID-19 vaccine. Measured with immunoSEQ multiplex PCR; TCRdb has only the in-frame clones, and not every one. The sample includes 110,000 or so clones, approximately 91% of them seen just once. The source was peripheral blood, collected on day 0 of AZD1222 vaccination. All receptors derive from an adult in good health. The CDR3 runs from the conserved cysteine through the conserved F or W. D genes are given only for firm matches. Not all rows give a size; the values are once, few, many and, for expanded clones, a class.

d_gene,j_gene,v_gene,abundance,CDR3aa,CDR3nt
TRBD1,TRBJ1-5,TRBV10-3,-,CAIGGGGSNQPQHF,TGTGCCATCGGCGGAGGGGGCTCAAATCAGCCCCAGCATTTT
-,TRBJ1-3,TRBV7-6,-,CASSLDYSGNTIYF,TGTGCCAGCAGCTTGGACTACTCTGGAAACACCATATATTTT
TRBD2,TRBJ2-5,TRBV10-3,-,CAISPRGATETQYF,TGTGCCATCAGTCCGCGGGGGGCCACAGAGACCCAGTACTTC
TRBD1,TRBJ1-5,TRBV7-2,-,CASRPGTANQPQHF,TGTGCCAGCAGGCCCGGGACAGCCAATCAGCCCCAGCATTTT
TRBD1,TRBJ1-5,TRBV18,-,CASSPTGTYQPQHF,TGTGCCAGCTCACCGACAGGGACGTATCAGCCCCAGCATTTT
-,TRBJ2-2,TRBV19,-,CASSSLGAGELFF,TGTGCCAGTAGTAGTTTAGGGGCCGGGGAGCTGTTTTTT
TRBD1,TRBJ1-1,TRBV20-1,-,CSASEDRAGTEAFF,TGCAGTGCTAGTGAGGACAGGGCTGGCACTGAAGCTTTCTTT
-,TRBJ2-2,TRBV9,-,CASSVGASSATGELFF,TGTGCCAGCAGCGTAGGGGCCTCTAGCGCCACCGGGGAGCTGTTTTTT
-,TRBJ1-1,TRBV30,-,CAWNRGDRMNTEAFF,TGTGCCTGGAATAGGGGGGACCGGATGAACACTGAAGCTTTCTTT
TRBD1,TRBJ1-6,TRBV4-2,-,CASSQAGGYNSPLHF,TGTGCCAGCAGCCAAGCAGGGGGATATAATTCACCCCTCCACTTT
TRBD1,TRBJ1-2,TRBV12-3/TRBV12-4,-,CASSGTGSGYTF,TGTGCCAGCAGTGGGACAGGGAGTGGCTACACCTTC
-,TRBJ2-7,TRBV25-1,-,CASSDQTGFYEQYF,TGTGCCAGCAGTGACCAGACAGGATTCTACGAGCAGTACTTC
TRBD1,TRBJ2-4,TRBV24-1,-,CATSDFRSGQGGVAKDIQYF,TGTGCCACCAGTGATTTTAGGTCGGGCCAAGGGGGCGTCGCAAAGGACATTCAGTACTTC
TRBD2,TRBJ2-3,TRBV5-4,-,CASSISGGLSDTQYF,TGTGCCAGCAGCATTAGCGGGGGTCTCTCAGATACGCAGTATTTT
TRBD1,TRBJ2-7,TRBV5-4,-,CASSWGQGSDEQYF,TGTGCCAGCAGCTGGGGACAGGGATCAGACGAGCAGTACTTC
-,TRBJ1-1,TRBV4-3,-,CASSQEVGWNTEAFF,TGCGCCAGCAGCCAAGAGGTGGGATGGAACACTGAAGCTTTCTTT
-,TRBJ1-2,TRBV13,-,CASSLTGPPRHGYTF,TGTGCCAGCAGCCTAACGGGCCCTCCGAGACATGGCTACACCTTC
-,TRBJ1-6,TRBV2,-,CASKSRTNNSPLHF,TGTGCCAGCAAGAGCAGGACGAATAATTCACCCCTCCACTTT
-,TRBJ2-7,TRBV12-2,-,CASRLRARGVRDEQYF,TGTGCAAGTCGCTTACGGGCTCGGGGGGTAAGGGACGAGCAGTACTTC
-,TRBJ1-5,TRBV13,-,CASSSRGVNQPQHF,TGTGCCAGCAGCTCGAGAGGTGTAAATCAGCCCCAGCATTTT
-,TRBJ1-1,TRBV4-1,-,CASNQLGSNTEAFF,TGCGCCAGCAACCAGCTGGGGTCGAACACTGAAGCTTTCTTT
-,TRBJ1-5,TRBV24-1,-,CATMDGVRQPQHF,TGTGCCACCATGGACGGGGTCCGACAGCCCCAGCATTTT
-,TRBJ2-1,TRBV14,-,CASSPRTPGYALSYNEQFF,TGTGCCAGCAGCCCTCGGACTCCAGGATACGCCCTTTCCTACAATGAGCAGTTCTTC
TRBD1,TRBJ1-2,TRBV12-3/TRBV12-4,few,CASSANRGGYTF,TGTGCCAGCAGTGCCAACAGGGGAGGCTACACCTTC
TRBD1,TRBJ2-5,TRBV6-6,-,CASRKGAGTGMTQYF,TGTGCCAGCAGAAAGGGGGCCGGGACAGGGATGACCCAGTACTTC
-,TRBJ2-7,TRBV3-1/TRBV3-2,once,CASSQDQAIAYEQYF,TGTGCCAGCAGCCAAGACCAGGCGATAGCCTACGAGCAGTACTTC
-,TRBJ2-4,TRBV24-1,-,CATQAKNIQYF,TGTGCCACCCAAGCCAAAAACATTCAGTACTTC
-,TRBJ2-7,TRBV6-5,-,CASSGDGYEQYF,TGTGCCAGCAGCGGGGACGGCTACGAGCAGTACTTC
-,TRBJ1-3,TRBV6-2/TRBV6-3,-,CASSYGAGNTIYF,TGTGCCAGCAGTTACGGGGCTGGAAACACCATATATTTT
TRBD2,TRBJ2-7,TRBV18,-,CASSPGGYEQYF,TGTGCCAGCTCACCGGGGGGGTACGAGCAGTACTTC
TRBD1,TRBJ1-2,TRBV19,-,CASKSRALGDRAQALRDGYTF,TGTGCCAGTAAATCCCGCGCGCTCGGGGACAGGGCCCAGGCCCTAAGGGATGGCTACACCTTC
TRBD1,TRBJ1-1,TRBV7-2,-,CATRRQGMNTEAFF,TGTGCCACTCGCCGACAGGGGATGAACACTGAAGCTTTCTTT
TRBD2,TRBJ2-5,TRBV30,-,CAWSPFAGGWETQYF,TGTGCCTGGAGCCCTTTTGCGGGGGGGTGGGAGACCCAGTACTTC
-,TRBJ1-6,TRBV1,-,CTSSRTGQGYGPTVKSSYNSPLHF,TGCACCAGCAGCCGGACGGGACAGGGGTACGGCCCTACCGTTAAGAGCTCCTATAATTCACCCCTCCACTTT
TRBD1,TRBJ2-3,TRBV29-1,-,CSVEDLETGTDTQYF,TGCAGCGTTGAAGATCTTGAGACAGGGACAGATACGCAGTATTTT
TRBD1,TRBJ1-2,TRBV10-3,-,CAISEGQGFSTYF,TGTGCCATCAGTGAGGGACAGGGGTTTTCCACATATTTC
-,TRBJ1-2,TRBV28,-,CASSPGGSNYGYTF,TGTGCCAGCAGTCCCGGGGGGTCTAACTATGGCTACACCTTC
TRBD1,TRBJ2-7,TRBV9,-,CASSEDGTGSYEQYF,TGTGCCAGCAGCGAGGATGGGACAGGCTCCTACGAGCAGTACTTC
TRBD2,TRBJ2-2,TRBV5-4,-,CASSLAAGGNTGELFF,TGTGCCAGCAGCTTGGCAGCGGGGGGGAACACCGGGGAGCTGTTTTTT
-,TRBJ1-5,TRBV24-1,-,CATSDPKLETQHF,TGTGCCACCAGTGATCCCAAGTTAGAAACCCAGCATTTT
-,TRBJ2-3,TRBV15,-,CATSRDVPRQYF,TGTGCCACCAGCAGAGATGTCCCTCGGCAGTATTTT
-,TRBJ2-7,TRBV15,-,CATRGESYEQYF,TGTGCCACCAGGGGGGAGTCCTACGAGCAGTACTTC